Following are 4 T cell receptor beta chains from one sample sequenced in a study of blood T cells in healthy people across ages. Alongside a J-beta primer mix, a sample-barcoded 5' primer served in a second PCR lasting about 6 to 12 cycles. A single record per CDR3 protein comes from TCRdb applying MiXCR to the 5' RACE reads. The repertoire holds approximately 1.5 million distinct CDR3 sequences, 35% to 45% seen once, with less than 5% in the top ten. The sequencing sample was made of blood. Receptor source: a woman aged 18-29 years in good health.

The chain combines TRBV13 with TRBJ1-2; D is possibly TRBD1 (6 bases). Germline V gene sequence: CDR1 PRHDT, CDR2 FYEKMQ (reference sequence). V gave up 3 bases and J gave up 3 bases, with 14 bases separating them. This CDR3 has 15 residues. The CDR3 bases are TGTGCCAGCAGCTTGGGCAGGGGCGGTTACTATGGCTACACCTTC. Translated, it gives CASSLGRGGYYGYTF.

The chain uses TRBV7-2 and TRBJ2-3, with D perhaps TRBD2 (5 bases). V gave up 3 bases and J gave up 0 bases, with 13 bases separating them. CDR1 and CDR2 from the germline V gene are SGHTA and FQGNSA. The CDR3 sequence is 16 residues long. CDR3 sequence (DNA): TGTGCCAGCAGCTTTAGGAGCGGCACCAGCACAGATACGCAGTATTTT. It yields the protein CASSFRSGTSTDTQYF.

CDR3 DNA: TGTGCCAGCAGTATACAGGGGGGCTATGCCGGGGAGCTGTTTTTT. Its protein is CASSIQGGYAGELFF. V and J are TRBV12-3 or TRBV12-4 and TRBJ2-2, with TRBD1 identical over 8 bases. Trimming took 5 bases from V and 6 from J; bases not matched to a gene: 8. This CDR3 is 15 amino acids long.

This chain joins TRBV7-9 and TRBJ2-3; 9 bases fit TRBD2. Germline assignment: CDR1 SEHNR and CDR2 FQNEAQ (reference sequence). The CDR3 spans 17 residues. Losses at the gene ends were 2 bases for V and 3 bases for J; bases not matched to a gene: 9. The CDR3 sequence is CASSLPRSLAGTDTQYF. The CDR3 DNA reads TGTGCCAGCAGCTTACCCCGTTCGCTAGCGGGGACAGATACGCAGTATTTT.